The T cell receptor (beta chain) described here comes from a study of blood T cell repertoires in COVID-19. As for the study in general: Samples taken during acute and convalescent COVID-19 were collected in the United States, Italy and Spain. T cells, B-cell-depleted T cells, or PBMCs provided the cDNA or gDNA that served as material.

Per the study methods: Quantification of nucleated cells was approximated via reference gene primer amplification. Clones were sequenced by immunoSEQ multiplex PCR, and TCRdb holds only the in-frame ones, with some missing. That table gives V, J and clone size, and the DNA gave D and trimming. The sample lists approximately 210,000 clones; 70% to 90% were seen once. Germline assignment: CDR1 SGHTA and CDR2 FQGNSA. There are 14 residues in the CDR3. V dropped 6 bases and J dropped 8; count of bases not matched to a gene: 6. During active infection, Seattle patients enrolled and were then monitored through disease.

The sequencing sample was made of peripheral blood. The TCR comes from a man in his 60s with COVID-19, enrolled during active disease. The genes are TRBV7-2 and TRBJ1-6; 8 nucleotides agree with TRBD1. This CDR3 reads CASSSDRGHSPLHF. The DNA for the CDR3 is TGTGCCAGCAGTTCCGACAGGGGTCATTCACCCCTCCACTTT.